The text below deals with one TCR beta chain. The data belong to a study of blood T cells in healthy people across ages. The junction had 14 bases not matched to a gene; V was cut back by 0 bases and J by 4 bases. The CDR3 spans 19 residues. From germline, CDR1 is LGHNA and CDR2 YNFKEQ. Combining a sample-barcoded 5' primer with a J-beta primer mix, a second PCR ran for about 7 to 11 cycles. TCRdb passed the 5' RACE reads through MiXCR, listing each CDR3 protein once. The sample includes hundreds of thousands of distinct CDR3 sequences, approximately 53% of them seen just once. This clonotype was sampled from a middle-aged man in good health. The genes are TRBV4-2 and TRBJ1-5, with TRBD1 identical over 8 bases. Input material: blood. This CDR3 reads CASSQDPGQGVGKNQPQHF. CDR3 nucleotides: TGTGCCAGCAGCCAAGATCCCGGACAGGGAGTTGGGAAAAATCAGCCCCAGCATTTT.